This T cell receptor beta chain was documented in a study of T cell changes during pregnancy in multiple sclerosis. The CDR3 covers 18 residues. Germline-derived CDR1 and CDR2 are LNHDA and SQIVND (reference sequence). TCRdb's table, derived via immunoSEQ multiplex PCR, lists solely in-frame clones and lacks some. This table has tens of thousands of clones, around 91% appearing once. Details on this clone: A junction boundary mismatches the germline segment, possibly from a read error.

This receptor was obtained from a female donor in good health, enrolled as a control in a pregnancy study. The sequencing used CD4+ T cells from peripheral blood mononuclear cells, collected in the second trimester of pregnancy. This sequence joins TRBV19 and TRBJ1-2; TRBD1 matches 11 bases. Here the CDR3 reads CASTIRTPGTGGDYGYTF. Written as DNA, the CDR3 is TGTGCCAGTACTATACGGACCCCCGGGACAGGGGGGGACTATGGCTACACCTTC.